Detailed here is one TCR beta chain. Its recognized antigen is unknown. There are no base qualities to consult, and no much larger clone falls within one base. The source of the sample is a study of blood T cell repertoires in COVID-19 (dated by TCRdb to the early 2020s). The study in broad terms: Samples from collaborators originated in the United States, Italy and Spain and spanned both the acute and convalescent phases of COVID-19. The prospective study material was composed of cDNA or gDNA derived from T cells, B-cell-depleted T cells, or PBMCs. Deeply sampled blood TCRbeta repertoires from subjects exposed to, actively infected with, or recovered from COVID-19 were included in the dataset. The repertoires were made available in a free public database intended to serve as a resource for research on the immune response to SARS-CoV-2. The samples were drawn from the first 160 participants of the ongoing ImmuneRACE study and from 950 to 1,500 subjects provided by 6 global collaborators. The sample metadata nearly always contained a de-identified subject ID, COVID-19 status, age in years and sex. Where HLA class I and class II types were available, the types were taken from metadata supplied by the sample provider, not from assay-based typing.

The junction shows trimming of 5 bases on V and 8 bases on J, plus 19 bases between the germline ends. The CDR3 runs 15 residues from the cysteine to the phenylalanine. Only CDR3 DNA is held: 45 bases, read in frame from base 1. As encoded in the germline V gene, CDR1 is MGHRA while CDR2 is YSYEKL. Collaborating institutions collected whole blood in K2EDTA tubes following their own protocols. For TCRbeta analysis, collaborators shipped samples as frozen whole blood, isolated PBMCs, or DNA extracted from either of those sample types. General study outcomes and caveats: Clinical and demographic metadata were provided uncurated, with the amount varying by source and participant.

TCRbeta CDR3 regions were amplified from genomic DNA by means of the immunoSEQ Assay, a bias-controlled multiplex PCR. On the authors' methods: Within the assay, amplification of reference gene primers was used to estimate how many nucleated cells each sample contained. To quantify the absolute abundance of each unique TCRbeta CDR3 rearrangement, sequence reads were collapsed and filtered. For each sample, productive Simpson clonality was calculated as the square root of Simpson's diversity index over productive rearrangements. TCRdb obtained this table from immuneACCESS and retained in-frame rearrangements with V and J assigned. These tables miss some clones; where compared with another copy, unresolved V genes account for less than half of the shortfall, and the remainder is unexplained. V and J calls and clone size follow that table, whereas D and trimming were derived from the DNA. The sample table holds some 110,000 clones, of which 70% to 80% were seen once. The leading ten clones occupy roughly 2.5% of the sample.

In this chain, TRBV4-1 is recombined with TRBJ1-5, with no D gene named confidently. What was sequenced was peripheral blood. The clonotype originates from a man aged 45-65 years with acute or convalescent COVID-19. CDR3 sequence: CASSATGSPKEPQHF. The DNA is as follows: TGCGCCAGCAGCGCAACCGGGTCCCCTAAGGAGCCCCAGCATTTT.